This TCR beta chain was sequenced in a study of T cells after yellow fever vaccination. This clonotype was counted a few times. The V and J ends lost 6 bases and 1 base, in that order; junction bases with no gene match: 7. The CDR3 is 15 amino acids. The germline V gene encodes CDR1 MNHEY and CDR2 SVGEGT. Via MiXCR, TCRdb re-called the 5' RACE reads, giving one row per CDR3 protein. The data show 75,000 to 100,000 distinct CDR3 sequences, with roughly 10% seen just once and approximately 16% held by the top ten. The origin of this receptor is a man aged 18 to 29 who received the YFV17D yellow fever vaccine. The chain joins TRBV6-2 or TRBV6-3 to TRBJ1-1, with 8 bases aligning to TRBD1. This sample comprised CD8+ T cells not binding an NS4B(214-222) dextramer, sorted from PBMCs, obtained around 16 days after the first yellow fever vaccination. CDR3 region: CASRDRDERNTEAFF. CDR3 DNA: TGTGCCAGCAGGGACAGGGACGAAAGGAACACTGAAGCTTTCTTT.